This TCR beta chain originates from a study of glioma-infiltrating T cells. The study's findings and limits: Tissue-blood divergence was below expectation in non-neoplastic patients, above in gliomas.

The CDR3 covers 17 residues. Germline CDR1 WSHSY, CDR2 SAAADI. In regard to this clonotype: Its antigen is as yet unknown. The germline gene is not matched at one end of the junction; a read error may be the cause.

TCR alpha and beta CDR3 regions were amplified from RNA using iRepertoire nested multiplex PCR. One-step reverse transcription and amplification started from roughly 100-400 ng of tissue mRNA or PBMC total RNA. In TCRdb, the multiplex PCR reads were re-called with MiXCR into one record per CDR3 protein. The data show more than 95,000 distinct CDR3 sequences, roughly 24% seen once. Sequenced sample: glioma tissue, nonneoplastic brain tissue, or PBMCs (not recorded which). V is TRBV10-2 and J is TRBJ2-1; TRBD2 aligns across 10 bases. The source is a human donor with low-grade glioma or glioblastoma, undergoing nonglioma brain surgery, or in good health (not recorded which). The CDR3 reads CASSGSGRKSSYNGQFF. The CDR3 nucleotides are TGCGCCAGCAGCGGTAGCGGGAGGAAGAGCTCCTACAATGGGCAGTTCTTC.